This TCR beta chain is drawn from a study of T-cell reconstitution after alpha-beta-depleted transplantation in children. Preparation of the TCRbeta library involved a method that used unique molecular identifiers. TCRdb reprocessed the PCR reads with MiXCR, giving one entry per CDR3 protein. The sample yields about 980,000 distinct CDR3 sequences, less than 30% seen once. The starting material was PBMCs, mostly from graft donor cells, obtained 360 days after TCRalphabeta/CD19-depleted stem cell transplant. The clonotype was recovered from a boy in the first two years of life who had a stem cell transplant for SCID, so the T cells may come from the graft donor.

The CDR3 loop reads CASRLAGGLVPSYNEQFF. The CDR3 nucleotides read TGTGCCAGCAGACTAGCGGGGGGCCTAGTACCCTCCTACAATGAGCAGTTCTTC. This chain links TRBV6-2 or TRBV6-3 with TRBJ2-1, with 12 bases aligning to TRBD2. This CDR3 has 18 amino acids. Per the germline V gene, CDR1 is MNHEY and CDR2 is SVGEGT. The V segment lost 6 bases and the J segment 0 bases; nucleotides outside the gene matches: 9.